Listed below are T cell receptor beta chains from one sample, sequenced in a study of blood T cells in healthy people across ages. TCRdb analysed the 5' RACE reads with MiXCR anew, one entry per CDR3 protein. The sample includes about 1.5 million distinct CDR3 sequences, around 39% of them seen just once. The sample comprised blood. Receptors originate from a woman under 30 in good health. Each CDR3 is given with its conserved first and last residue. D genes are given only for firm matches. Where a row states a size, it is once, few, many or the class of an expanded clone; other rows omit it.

CDR3: CASSSSGEDTQYF
DNA: TGTGCCAGCAGCTCGAGTGGTGAGGATACGCAGTATTTT
V: TRBV11-2
size: few
D: -
J: TRBJ2-3

CDR3: CSAPGLGYNEQYF
DNA: TGCAGTGCGCCGGGACTAGGGTACAATGAGCAGTACTTC
V: TRBV20-1
size: -
D: TRBD2
J: TRBJ2-7

CDR3: CASSFLDQTYEQYF
DNA: TGCGCCAGCAGCTTTCTGGATCAGACCTACGAGCAGTACTTC
V: TRBV5-1
size: -
D: -
J: TRBJ2-7

CDR3: CATSRDNGPYEQYF
DNA: TGTGCCACCAGCAGAGATAACGGCCCCTACGAGCAGTACTTC
V: TRBV15
size: few
D: -
J: TRBJ2-7

CDR3: CSAIDQGAGGYTF
DNA: TGCAGTGCCATAGATCAGGGGGCCGGCGGCTACACCTTC
V: TRBV20-1
size: few
D: TRBD1
J: TRBJ1-2

CDR3: CSAEAGGSTEAFF
DNA: TGCAGCGCCGAAGCCGGAGGTAGCACTGAAGCTTTCTTT
V: TRBV29-1
size: -
D: -
J: TRBJ1-1

CDR3: CASSFGQSQETQFF
DNA: TGTGCCAGCAGCTTCGGACAGTCCCAAGAGACCCAGTTCTTC
V: TRBV7-9
size: few
D: -
J: TRBJ2-1

CDR3: CASSRLAAYNEQFF
DNA: TGTGCCAGCAGCAGACTAGCGGCTTACAATGAGCAGTTCTTC
V: TRBV6-2/TRBV6-3
size: many
D: TRBD2
J: TRBJ2-1

CDR3: CAISALAGGPNQETQYF
DNA: TGTGCCATCAGTGCTCTAGCGGGGGGCCCCAACCAAGAGACCCAGTACTTC
V: TRBV10-3
size: few
D: TRBD2
J: TRBJ2-5

CDR3: CASLSGGYNEQFF
DNA: TGTGCCAGCCTTTCGGGGGGCTACAATGAGCAGTTCTTC
V: TRBV28
size: -
D: TRBD2
J: TRBJ2-1

CDR3: CASSPAGTNSPLHF
DNA: TGTGCCAGCTCACCGGCAGGAACCAATTCACCCCTCCACTTT
V: TRBV18
size: -
D: -
J: TRBJ1-6

CDR3: CASSKSGSPPEQFF
DNA: TGTGCCAGCAGCAAAAGCGGGTCTCCACCTGAGCAGTTCTTC
V: TRBV7-8
size: -
D: -
J: TRBJ2-1

CDR3: CAIQGGATNTGELFF
DNA: TGTGCCATCCAAGGGGGGGCCACGAACACCGGGGAGCTGTTTTTT
V: TRBV28
size: -
D: -
J: TRBJ2-2

CDR3: CASSLENGEKLFF
DNA: TGCGCCAGCAGCCTCGAGAACGGTGAAAAACTGTTTTTT
V: TRBV5-1
size: -
D: -
J: TRBJ1-4

CDR3: CAWTGGVDYGYTF
DNA: TGTGCCTGGACAGGGGGCGTCGACTATGGCTACACCTTC
V: TRBV30
size: -
D: TRBD1
J: TRBJ1-2

CDR3: CAISEGEGGNHWEQYF
DNA: TGTGCCATCAGTGAGGGAGAAGGCGGGAACCACTGGGAGCAGTACTTC
V: TRBV10-3
size: -
D: -
J: TRBJ2-4

CDR3: CSALKEQGSSYNEQFF
DNA: TGCAGCGCCCTGAAAGAGCAGGGTAGCTCCTACAATGAGCAGTTCTTC
V: TRBV29-1
size: many
D: -
J: TRBJ2-1

CDR3: CASSGDRSRNDEQYF
DNA: TGTGCCAGCAGCGGCGACAGGAGCCGAAACGACGAGCAGTACTTC
V: TRBV2
size: once
D: -
J: TRBJ2-7

CDR3: CSTDSNTEAFF
DNA: TGCAGTACCGACAGTAACACTGAAGCTTTCTTT
V: TRBV20-1
size: few
D: -
J: TRBJ1-1

CDR3: CASSLELAGVDTQYF
DNA: TGCGCCAGCAGCTTGGAACTAGCGGGGGTGGATACGCAGTATTTT
V: TRBV5-1
size: few
D: TRBD2
J: TRBJ2-3

CDR3: CASSPDRVPYNEQYF
DNA: TGTGCCAGCAGTCCTGACAGGGTTCCCTACAATGAGCAGTACTTC
V: TRBV5-4
size: -
D: TRBD1
J: TRBJ2-7

CDR3: CASSLEGRRETQYF
DNA: TGTGCCAGCAGCTTAGAAGGCCGGAGGGAGACCCAGTACTTC
V: TRBV7-9
size: -
D: -
J: TRBJ2-5

CDR3: CASSHPGERGTEAFF
DNA: TGTGCCAGCAGCCATCCGGGGGAGCGGGGGACTGAAGCTTTCTTT
V: TRBV28
size: once
D: -
J: TRBJ1-1

CDR3: CASSSGTPMGEQYF
DNA: TGTGCCAGCAGTTCTGGGACGCCTATGGGGGAGCAGTACTTC
V: TRBV6-5
size: few
D: -
J: TRBJ2-5

CDR3: CAISPDRGETQYF
DNA: TGTGCCATCAGTCCCGACAGGGGAGAGACCCAGTACTTC
V: TRBV10-3
size: -
D: TRBD1
J: TRBJ2-5

CDR3: CASSEAGGRAGELFF
DNA: TGTGCCAGCAGTGAAGCCGGGGGAAGGGCCGGGGAGCTGTTTTTT
V: TRBV25-1
size: -
D: -
J: TRBJ2-2

CDR3: CASSLSSTGTHTPNGYTF
DNA: TGTGCCAGCAGCTTGAGCTCCACCGGGACCCACACCCCTAATGGCTACACCTTC
V: TRBV5-5
size: -
D: -
J: TRBJ1-2

CDR3: CSARGGTNSYEQYF
DNA: TGCAGTGCTAGGGGGGGGACCAACTCCTACGAGCAGTACTTC
V: TRBV20-1
size: few
D: TRBD2
J: TRBJ2-7

CDR3: CAISDSGQALNTEAFF
DNA: TGTGCCATCAGTGACTCCGGACAGGCCTTGAACACTGAAGCTTTCTTT
V: TRBV10-3
size: -
D: TRBD1
J: TRBJ1-1

CDR3: CASSIDGAPFWDTQYF
DNA: TGTGCCAGCAGCATTGACGGGGCCCCCTTTTGGGATACGCAGTATTTT
V: TRBV5-6
size: -
D: -
J: TRBJ2-3

CDR3: CSASGPSEADTQYF
DNA: TGCAGTGCTAGTGGTCCTAGCGAGGCAGATACGCAGTATTTT
V: TRBV20-1
size: few
D: -
J: TRBJ2-3

CDR3: CASRTGTEAASNTDTQYF
DNA: TGTGCCAGCAGGACCGGGACAGAAGCAGCCTCGAACACAGATACGCAGTATTTT
V: TRBV7-9
size: few
D: TRBD1
J: TRBJ2-3

CDR3: CASSLSGISYGYTF
DNA: TGTGCCAGCAGTTTATCGGGGATCTCCTATGGCTACACCTTC
V: TRBV27
size: few
D: -
J: TRBJ1-2

CDR3: CASSLGKGTAVLRSGQYF
DNA: TGTGCCAGCAGCTTAGGAAAAGGGACGGCGGTTTTGAGAAGTGGGCAGTACTTC
V: TRBV11-2
size: -
D: -
J: TRBJ2-5